The table lists the clone carrying this T cell receptor (beta chain) with many counts. Its antigen is currently unknown. Time point defined: newly diagnosed GD, antithyroid drugs for less than 3 months. Generation of the TCR library employed RNA extracted from PBMCs. American Thyroid Association guidelines defined Graves' disease diagnosis. The data belong to a study of regulatory T cells in long-lasting Graves disease. About the research overall: New Graves' disease cases had less than 3 months of antithyroid drugs. General study results and limits: Thyroid tissue was not studied; only peripheral blood was. Favored gene segments in persistent disease were TRBV28, TRBJ1-2 and TRBJ2-5.

Libraries of TCR beta came from iRepertoire HTBI primers plus Arm-PCR of CDR3 regions. MiXCR was run by TCRdb on the multiplex PCR reads, yielding one entry per CDR3 protein. The sample has about 320,000 distinct CDR3 sequences; more than 15% are singletons. The CDR3 consists of 13 residues. Germline V CDR1 and CDR2: MDHEN, SYDVKM. Trimming took 6 bases from V and 7 from J; bases not matched to a gene: 7. The material sequenced was peripheral blood mononuclear cells (PBMCs), taken at new diagnosis, from a patient treated with antithyroid drugs. The chain couples TRBV28 to TRBJ1-2; TRBD1 aligns across 8 bases. The clonotype originates from a female donor with Graves disease. CDR3 loop: CASRPGQGSGYTF. The CDR3 DNA follows: TGTGCCAGCAGACCCGGACAGGGAAGTGGCTACACCTTC.